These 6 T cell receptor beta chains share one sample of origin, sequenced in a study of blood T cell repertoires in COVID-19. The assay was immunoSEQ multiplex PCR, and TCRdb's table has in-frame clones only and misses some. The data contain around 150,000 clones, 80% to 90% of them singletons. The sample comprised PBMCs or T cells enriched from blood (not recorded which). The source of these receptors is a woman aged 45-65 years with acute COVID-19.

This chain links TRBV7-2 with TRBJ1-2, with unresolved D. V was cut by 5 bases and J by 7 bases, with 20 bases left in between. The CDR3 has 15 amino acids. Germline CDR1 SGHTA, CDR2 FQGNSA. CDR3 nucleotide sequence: TGTGCCAGCAGCGCCCAGGTTTCAGGTCTGGGTGGCTACACCTTC. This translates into CASSAQVSGLGGYTF.

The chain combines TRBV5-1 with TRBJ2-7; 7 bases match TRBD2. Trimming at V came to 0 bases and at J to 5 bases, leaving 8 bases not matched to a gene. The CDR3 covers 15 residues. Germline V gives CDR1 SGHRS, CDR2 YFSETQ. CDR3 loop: CASSLAGRSGNEQYF. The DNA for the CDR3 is TGCGCCAGCAGCTTGGCCGGGAGGAGCGGGAACGAGCAGTACTTC.

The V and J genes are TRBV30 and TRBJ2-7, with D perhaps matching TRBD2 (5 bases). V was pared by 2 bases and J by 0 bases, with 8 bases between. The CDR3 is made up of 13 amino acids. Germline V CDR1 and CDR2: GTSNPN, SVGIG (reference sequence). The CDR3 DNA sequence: TGTGCCTGGAGTCTGGGAGACTCCTACGAGCAGTACTTC. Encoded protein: CAWSLGDSYEQYF.

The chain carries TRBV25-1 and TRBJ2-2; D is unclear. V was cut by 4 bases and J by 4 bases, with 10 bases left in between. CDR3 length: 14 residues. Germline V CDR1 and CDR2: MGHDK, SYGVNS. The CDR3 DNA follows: TGTGCCAGCAGTGGGGCTGCTGGCACCGGGGAGCTGTTTTTT. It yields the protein CASSGAAGTGELFF.

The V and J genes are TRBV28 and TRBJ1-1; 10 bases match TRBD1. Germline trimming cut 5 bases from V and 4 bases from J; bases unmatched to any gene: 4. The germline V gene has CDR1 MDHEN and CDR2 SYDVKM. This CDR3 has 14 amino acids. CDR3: CASSLRTGGTEAFF. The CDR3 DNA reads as TGTGCCAGCAGTCTACGGACAGGGGGCACTGAAGCTTTCTTT.

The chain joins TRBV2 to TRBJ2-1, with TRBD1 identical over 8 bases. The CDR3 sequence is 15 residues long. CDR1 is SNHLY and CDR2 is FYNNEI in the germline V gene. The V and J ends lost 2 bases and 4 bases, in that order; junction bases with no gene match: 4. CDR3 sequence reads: CASSEQDRVYNEQFF. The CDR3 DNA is TGTGCCAGCAGTGAACAGGACAGGGTTTACAATGAGCAGTTCTTC. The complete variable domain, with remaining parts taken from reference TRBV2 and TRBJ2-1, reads EPEVTQTPSHQVTQMGQEVILRCVPISNHLYFYWYRQILGQKVEFLVSFYNNEISEKSEIFDDQFSVERPDGSNFTLKIRSTKLEDSAMYFCASSEQDRVYNEQFFGPGTRLTVL.